This record concerns one T cell receptor beta chain sequence. These data originate in a study of cytomegalovirus exposure and HLA in healthy donors. V lost 3 bases to trimming and J lost 10 bases, with 10 bases between them. Germline-derived CDR1 and CDR2 are SEHNR and FQNEAQ (reference sequence). The CDR3 is 12 amino acids. Amplification used 60 Vbeta primers and 13 Jbeta primers. The repertoire was sequenced with immunoSEQ multiplex PCR; TCRdb's copy has only in-frame clones and lacks some. This repertoire shows about 130,000 clones, around four fifths found once; its top ten account for approximately 1.6%.

V usage is TRBV7-9 and J usage is TRBJ2-1; D unclear. The sample was PBMCs. This clonotype was obtained from a female donor in good health and CMV-seronegative. CDR3 sequence reads: CASSFGRAEQFF. CDR3 nucleotide sequence: TGTGCCAGCAGCTTCGGTCGCGCAGAGCAGTTCTTC. The full variable domain, with the rest looked up from reference TRBV7-9 and TRBJ2-1, is DTGVSQNPRHKITKRGQNVTFRCDPISEHNRLYWYRQTLGQGPEFLTYFQNEAQLEKSRLLSDRFSAERPKGSFSTLEIQRTEQGDSAMYLCASSFGRAEQFFGPGTRLTVL.